This TCR beta chain was sequenced during a study of cytomegalovirus exposure and HLA in healthy donors. Study conclusions and caveats: The study found most TCR sequences rare, yet found some public TCRs in many donors. Clusters of TCRs from the first cohort tended to co-occur in the 120 or so validation repertoires (as a later analysis found).

Germline V lookup: CDR1 KGHSH, CDR2 LQKENI. The V segment lost 3 bases and the J segment 0 bases; nucleotides outside the gene matches: 10. The CDR3 covers 18 residues. TCRdb's copy holds only in-frame clones and misses some; the assay was immunoSEQ multiplex PCR. The data contain about 160,000 clones, 88% of them singletons. On this clone itself: Its antigen is as yet unknown.

The sequenced material came from PBMCs. This sequence was found in a man younger than 30 in good health and CMV-seronegative. The V and J genes are TRBV18 and TRBJ2-3; the match to TRBD2 covers 9 bases. Written as DNA, the CDR3 is TGTGCCAGCTCACCCCTAGCGGGGCCTCGCCTTAGCACAGATACGCAGTATTTT. Its translation: CASSPLAGPRLSTDTQYF.